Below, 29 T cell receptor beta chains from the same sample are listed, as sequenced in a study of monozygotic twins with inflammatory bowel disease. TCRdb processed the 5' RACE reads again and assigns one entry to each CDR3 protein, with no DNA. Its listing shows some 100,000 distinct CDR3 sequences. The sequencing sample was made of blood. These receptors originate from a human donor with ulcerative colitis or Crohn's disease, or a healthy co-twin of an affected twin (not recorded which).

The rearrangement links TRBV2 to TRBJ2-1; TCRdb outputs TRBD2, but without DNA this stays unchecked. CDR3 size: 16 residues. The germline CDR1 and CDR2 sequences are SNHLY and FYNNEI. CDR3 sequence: CASTRDIAGAHNEQFF. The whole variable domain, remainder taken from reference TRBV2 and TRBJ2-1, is EPEVTQTPSHQVTQMGQEVILRCVPISNHLYFYWYRQILGQKVEFLVSFYNNEISEKSEIFDDQFSVERPDGSNFTLKIRSTKLEDSAMYFCASTRDIAGAHNEQFFGPGTRLTVL.

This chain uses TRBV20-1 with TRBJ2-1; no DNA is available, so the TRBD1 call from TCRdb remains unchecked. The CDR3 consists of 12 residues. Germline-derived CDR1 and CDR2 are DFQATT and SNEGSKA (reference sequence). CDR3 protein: CSARGGNNEQFF.

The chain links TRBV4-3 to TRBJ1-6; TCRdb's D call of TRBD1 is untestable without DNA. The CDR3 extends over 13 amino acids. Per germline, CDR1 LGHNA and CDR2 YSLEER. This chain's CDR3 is CASSQDRGAPLHF.

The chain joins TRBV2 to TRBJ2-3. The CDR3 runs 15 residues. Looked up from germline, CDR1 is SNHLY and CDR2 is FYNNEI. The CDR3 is CASSELGPRPDTQYF.

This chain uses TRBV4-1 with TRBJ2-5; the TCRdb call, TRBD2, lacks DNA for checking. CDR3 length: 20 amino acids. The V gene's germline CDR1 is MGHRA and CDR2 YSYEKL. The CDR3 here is CASSQRSFTSGIAYQETQYF.

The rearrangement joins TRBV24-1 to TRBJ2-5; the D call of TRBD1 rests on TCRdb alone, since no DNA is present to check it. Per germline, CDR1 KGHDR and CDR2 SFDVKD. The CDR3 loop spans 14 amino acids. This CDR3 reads CATSNRDPQETQYF.

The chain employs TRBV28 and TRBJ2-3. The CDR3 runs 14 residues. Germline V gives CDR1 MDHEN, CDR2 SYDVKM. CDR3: CASSRTGGTDTQYF.

The CDR3 protein is CASSPHRTVGETQYF. The chain joins TRBV5-1 to TRBJ2-5; with no DNA, the TCRdb D assignment of TRBD1 cannot be verified. Germline loops: CDR1 SGHRS, CDR2 YFSETQ. The CDR3 covers 15 residues.

CDR3 protein: CASSLGLSTYEQYF. The rearrangement joins TRBV5-1 to TRBJ2-7; as DNA is missing, the TRBD2 call by TCRdb cannot be tested. Germline V gene lookup returns CDR1 SGHRS and CDR2 YFSETQ. The length of the CDR3 is 14 residues.

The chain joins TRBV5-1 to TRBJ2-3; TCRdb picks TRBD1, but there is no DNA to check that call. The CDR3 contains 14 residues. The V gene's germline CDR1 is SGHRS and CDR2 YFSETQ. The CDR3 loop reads CASGLTGGTDTQYF.

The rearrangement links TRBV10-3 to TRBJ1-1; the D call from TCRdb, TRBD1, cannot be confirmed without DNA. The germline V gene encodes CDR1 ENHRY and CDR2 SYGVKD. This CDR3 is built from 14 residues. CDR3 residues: CAISDDLKGTEAFF.

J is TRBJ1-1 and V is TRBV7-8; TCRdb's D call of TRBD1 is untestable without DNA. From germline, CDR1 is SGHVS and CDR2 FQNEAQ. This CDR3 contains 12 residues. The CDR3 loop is CASSRQGTEAFF.

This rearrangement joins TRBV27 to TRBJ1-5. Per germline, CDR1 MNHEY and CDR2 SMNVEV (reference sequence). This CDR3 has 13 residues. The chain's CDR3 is CASSLFGYQPQHF.

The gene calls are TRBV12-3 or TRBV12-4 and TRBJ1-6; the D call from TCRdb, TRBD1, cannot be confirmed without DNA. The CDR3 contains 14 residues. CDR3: CASRDRIANSPLHF.

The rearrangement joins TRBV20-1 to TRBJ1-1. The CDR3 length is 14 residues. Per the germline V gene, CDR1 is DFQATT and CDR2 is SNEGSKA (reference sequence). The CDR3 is CSAKGVPGNTEAFF.

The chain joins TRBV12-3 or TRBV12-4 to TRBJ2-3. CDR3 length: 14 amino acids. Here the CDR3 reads CASSLAPSTDTQYF.

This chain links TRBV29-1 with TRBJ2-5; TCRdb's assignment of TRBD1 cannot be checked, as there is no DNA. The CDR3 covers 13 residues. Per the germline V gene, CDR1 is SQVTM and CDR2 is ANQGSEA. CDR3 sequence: CSAGQGMGETQYF.

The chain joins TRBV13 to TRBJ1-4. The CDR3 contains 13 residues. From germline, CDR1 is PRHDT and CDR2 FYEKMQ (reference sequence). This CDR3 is CASSSSVWEKLFF.

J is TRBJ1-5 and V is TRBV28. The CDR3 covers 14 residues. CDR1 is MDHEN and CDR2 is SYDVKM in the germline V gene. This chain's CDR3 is CASSLFRGSLPQHF.

CDR3 protein: CAHGPSGVGHEQFF. The rearrangement uses TRBV6-1 and TRBJ2-1; without DNA, the TCRdb call of TRBD2 cannot be checked. Germline values: CDR1 MNHNS, CDR2 SASEGT. The CDR3 is 14 residues long.

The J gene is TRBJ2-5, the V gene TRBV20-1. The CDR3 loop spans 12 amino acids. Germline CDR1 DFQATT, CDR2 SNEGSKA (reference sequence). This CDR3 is CSAPLGPGTQYF.

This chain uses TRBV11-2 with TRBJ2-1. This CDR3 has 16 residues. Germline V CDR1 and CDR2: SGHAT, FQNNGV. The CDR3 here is CASSYKPGTLYNEQFF.

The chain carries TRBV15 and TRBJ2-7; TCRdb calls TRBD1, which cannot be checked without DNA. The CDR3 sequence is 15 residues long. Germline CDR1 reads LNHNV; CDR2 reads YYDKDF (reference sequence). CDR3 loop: CATSPQVGRGYEQYF.

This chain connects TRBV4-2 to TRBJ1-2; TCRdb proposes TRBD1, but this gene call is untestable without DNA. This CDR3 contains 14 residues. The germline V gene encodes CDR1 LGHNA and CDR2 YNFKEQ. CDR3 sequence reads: CASSHPDASYGYTF.

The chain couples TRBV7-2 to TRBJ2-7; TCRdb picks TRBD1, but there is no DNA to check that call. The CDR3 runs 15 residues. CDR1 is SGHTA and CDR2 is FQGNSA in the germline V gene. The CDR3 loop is CASSPAGTGTYEQYF.

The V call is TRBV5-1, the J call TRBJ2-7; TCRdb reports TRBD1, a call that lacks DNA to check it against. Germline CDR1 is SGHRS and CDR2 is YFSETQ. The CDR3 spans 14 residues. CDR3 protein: CASMRTGASYEQYF.

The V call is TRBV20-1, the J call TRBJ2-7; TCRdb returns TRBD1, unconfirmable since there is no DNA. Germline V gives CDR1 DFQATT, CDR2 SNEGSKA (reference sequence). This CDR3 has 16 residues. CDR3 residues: CSARDSQGGVAYEQYF.

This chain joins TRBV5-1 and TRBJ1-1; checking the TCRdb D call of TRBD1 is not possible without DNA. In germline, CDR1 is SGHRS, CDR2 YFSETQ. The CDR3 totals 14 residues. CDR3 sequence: CASSLGDPGTEAFF.

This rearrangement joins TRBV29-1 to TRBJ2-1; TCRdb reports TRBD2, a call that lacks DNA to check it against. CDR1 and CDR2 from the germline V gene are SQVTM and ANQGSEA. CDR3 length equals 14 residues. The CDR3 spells CSVSRVAGAGEQFF.